The rows below give T cell receptor beta chains drawn from one sample of a study of radiation and T cells in renal cell carcinoma. Profiling relied on immunoSEQ multiplex PCR, and the TCRdb table lists in-frame clones only, not all of them. The sample carries around 180,000 clones, roughly nine tenths recorded once. This specimen consisted of blood, obtained from a patient whose treatment included radiotherapy and nephrectomy. Receptors were obtained from a woman between 45 and 60 years old with renal cell carcinoma. Each CDR3 is given with its conserved first and last residue. Fields, in order: J gene, clone size, D gene, V gene, CDR3 DNA, CDR3 protein. A D gene is named only where the DNA matches it firmly. Clone size is not always given. Where it is, it says once, few, many or a class for expanded clones.

j_call: TRBJ2-1; clone_size: .; d_call: .; v_call: TRBV9; cdr3_nt: TGTGCCAGCAGCGTAGTGGTGGGGGGCTACAATGAGCAGTTCTTC; cdr3_aa: CASSVVVGGYNEQFF
j_call: TRBJ2-1; clone_size: .; d_call: .; v_call: TRBV7-2; cdr3_nt: TGTGCCAGCAGCTTAGCCGGGACTGGCAATGAGCAGTTCTTC; cdr3_aa: CASSLAGTGNEQFF
j_call: TRBJ1-2; clone_size: once; d_call: .; v_call: TRBV5-6; cdr3_nt: TGTGCCAGCAGCCTGTTCATGGAGGGCTATGGCTACACCTTC; cdr3_aa: CASSLFMEGYGYTF
j_call: TRBJ1-1; clone_size: .; d_call: TRBD1; v_call: TRBV5-1; cdr3_nt: TGCGCCAGCAGCCGACAGGGAAGGAACACTGAAGCTTTCTTT; cdr3_aa: CASSRQGRNTEAFF
j_call: TRBJ1-3; clone_size: .; d_call: .; v_call: TRBV7-3; cdr3_nt: TGTGCCAGCAGCTTGACACCAAGCGGAAACACCATATATTTT; cdr3_aa: CASSLTPSGNTIYF
j_call: TRBJ1-2; clone_size: .; d_call: .; v_call: TRBV10-3; cdr3_nt: TGTGCCATCAGTGAAGACCCTAACTATGGCTACACCTTC; cdr3_aa: CAISEDPNYGYTF
j_call: TRBJ1-2; clone_size: .; d_call: .; v_call: TRBV7-9; cdr3_nt: TGTGCCAGCAGCCGGGGCGGGGGGAACTATGGCTACACCTTC; cdr3_aa: CASSRGGGNYGYTF
j_call: TRBJ2-3; clone_size: .; d_call: .; v_call: TRBV5-1; cdr3_nt: TGCGCCAGCAGCTTGGTAGGGAGGGGGGATACGCAGTATTTT; cdr3_aa: CASSLVGRGDTQYF
j_call: TRBJ2-3; clone_size: .; d_call: .; v_call: TRBV6-5; cdr3_nt: TGTGCCAGCAGTTACTCAGGGTCTGGCACAGATACGCAGTATTTT; cdr3_aa: CASSYSGSGTDTQYF
j_call: TRBJ1-1; clone_size: .; d_call: .; v_call: TRBV6-5; cdr3_nt: TGTGCCAGCAAGGTCGGACGTGCAGGGTACACTGAAGCTTTCTTT; cdr3_aa: CASKVGRAGYTEAFF
j_call: TRBJ1-2; clone_size: .; d_call: TRBD1; v_call: TRBV19; cdr3_nt: TGTGCCAGTCGGACAGGGAACCGTGGCTACACCTTC; cdr3_aa: CASRTGNRGYTF